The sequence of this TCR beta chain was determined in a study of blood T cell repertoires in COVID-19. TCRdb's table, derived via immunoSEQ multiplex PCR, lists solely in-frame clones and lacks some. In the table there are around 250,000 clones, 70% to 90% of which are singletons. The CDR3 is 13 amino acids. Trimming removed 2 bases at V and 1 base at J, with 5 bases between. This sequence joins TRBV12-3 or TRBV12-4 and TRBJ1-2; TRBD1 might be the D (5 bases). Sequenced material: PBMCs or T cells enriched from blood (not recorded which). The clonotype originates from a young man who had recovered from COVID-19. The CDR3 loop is CASSLQGNYGYTF. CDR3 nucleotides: TGTGCCAGCAGTTTACAGGGTAACTATGGCTACACCTTC.